A selection of T cell receptor beta chains follows, all from one sample in a study of blood T cell repertoires in COVID-19. Sequencing was performed with immunoSEQ multiplex PCR; in TCRdb, only in-frame clones are kept and a portion is missing. Found here are approximately 130,000 clones, approximately 87% of them singletons; the top ten hold more than 2%. The material sequenced was peripheral blood. All receptors come from a woman aged 50 to 65 with acute or convalescent COVID-19. The CDR3 runs from the conserved cysteine through the conserved F or W. The size entry is marked missing in some rows and otherwise reads once, few, many or a size class.

>TRBV19|-|TRBJ1-6
CASSGPNSPLHF
>TRBV7-8|-|TRBJ2-7
CASTLRAGLTEQYF
>TRBV6-5|-|TRBJ1-5
CASKAGDNQPQHF
>TRBV27|-|TRBJ1-2
CASSLGPGVGYTF
>TRBV7-8|-|TRBJ1-1
CASSRVTGVPEAFF
>TRBV27|-|TRBJ2-7
CASRDHGLASVEQYF
>TRBV7-2|-|TRBJ2-1
CASSLLGQGWDEQFF
>TRBV7-2|-|TRBJ2-7
CASSLPGPEQYF
>TRBV5-1|-|TRBJ1-6
CASSEWTGHNSPLHF
>TRBV18|once|TRBJ2-7
CASSPGQGTYEQYF
>TRBV11-2|-|TRBJ1-2
CASSLDRGYGYTF
>TRBV6-1|once|TRBJ1-2
CASSEAGQQRDYGYTF